These 5 T cell receptor beta chains were all obtained from the same sample, sequenced in a study of T cells in women clearing cervical HPV infection. The data were produced by immunoSEQ multiplex PCR, yet TCRdb's version contains in-frame clones alone and is incomplete. The sample includes about 40,000 clones. The sample was blood buffy coat. The receptors originated from a woman between 18 and 70 years old with a cervical HPV16 infection that either progressed to CIN3+ or cleared (not recorded which).

In the case of this clone: The missing CDR3 end, 3 residues past where the read stops, is filled in from the germline J gene. This chain links TRBV20-1 with TRBJ2-3, with TRBD2 identical over 14 bases. In germline, CDR1 is DFQATT, CDR2 SNEGSKA (reference sequence). Trimming at V came to 4 bases and at J to 3 bases, leaving 9 bases not matched to a gene. The CDR3 is 17 amino acids. This CDR3 reads CSANRLAGGPNTDTQYF. The CDR3 DNA, read in part, is TGCAGTGCTAACCGACTAGCGGGGGGGCCGAATACAGATACG.

Concerning this clone itself: The read ends 3 residues early relative to the CDR3; the germline J gene fills the gap. This chain joins TRBV4-1 and TRBJ2-3; a possible D gene is TRBD2 (6 bases). CDR1 is MGHRA, CDR2 YSYEKL, per germline. V was shortened by 3 bases and J by 3 bases, with 13 bases between the two germline ends. The CDR3 spans 15 residues. This CDR3 reads CASSHAFLATDTQYF. The DNA read from the CDR3 is TGCGCCAGCAGCCACGCGTTCCTAGCGACAGATACG.

Remarks on this clone: The DNA ends 3 residues before the CDR3 does, and the rest of the CDR3 is filled in from the germline J gene. The chain is built from TRBV6-1 and TRBJ1-4; the D is unclear. The CDR3 totals 14 residues. The V gene lost 3 bases and the J gene lost 5 bases, with 10 bases spanning the gap. Germline CDR1 is MNHNS and CDR2 is SASEGT. The CDR3 is CASSDNGENEKLFF. The sequenced CDR3 bases are TGTGCCAGCAGTGACAACGGGGAAAATGAAAAA.

On this clone: The CDR3 end falls 3 residues outside the read, so it is completed with the germline J gene. The rearrangement uses TRBV30 and TRBJ2-7; D not resolved. The CDR3 extends over 17 amino acids. In germline, CDR1 is GTSNPN, CDR2 SVGIG (reference sequence). Trimming took 5 bases from V and 0 from J, leaving 23 bases between them. The part of the CDR3 DNA that was read is TGTGCCTGGGCTCAGTCGGCGGAGTTTTTAAGCTCCTACGAG. The encoded protein is CAWAQSAEFLSSYE. The complete CDR3 reads CAWAQSAEFLSSYEQYF. Filled out from reference TRBV30 and TRBJ2-7, the complete variable domain reads SQTIHQWPATLVQPVGSPLSLECTVEGTSNPNLYWYRQAAGRGLQLLFYSVGIGQISSEVPQNLSASRPQDRQFILSSKKLLLSDSGFYLCAWAQSAEFLSSYEQYFGPGTRLTVT.

A remark on this clone: The read finishes 3 residues shy of the CDR3 end, and the germline J gene is used to complete it. The chain combines TRBV11-2 with TRBJ2-3; tentative D call: TRBD2 (6 bases). Trimming pared 5 bases from V and 3 bases from J, leaving 15 bases between. Germline CDR1 SGHAT, CDR2 FQNNGV. CDR3 length: 15 amino acids. The CDR3 loop is CASSPGLVVTDTQYF. The covered CDR3 bases are TGTGCCAGCAGCCCGGGACTGGTGGTGACAGATACG.